Each of the 27 T cell receptor beta chains below was sequenced from the same sample in a study of shared clonotypes between healthy human individuals. Measured with immunoSEQ multiplex PCR; TCRdb has only the in-frame clones, and not every one. Of about 2.3 million clones listed, just under 95% are singletons. Sequencing was carried out using naive CD4+ T cells from PBMCs. Subset indicated: CD45RA+ positively selected. The source is a man younger than 35 in good health. Some clones in this sample may be carry-over from other donors' samples.

The V gene is TRBV28, the J gene TRBJ2-5; possible D gene TRBD2, 5 bases. The CDR3 loop spans 14 amino acids. V lost 6 bases to trimming and J lost 2 bases, with 13 bases between them. Germline CDR1 MDHEN, CDR2 SYDVKM. DNA for the CDR3: TGTGCCAGCAGCACAAGTCTAGCTCAAGAGACCCAGTACTTC. Protein product: CASSTSLAQETQYF. Combining the CDR3 with reference TRBV28 and TRBJ2-5 gives the whole variable domain DVKVTQSSRYLVKRTGEKVFLECVQDMDHENMFWYRQDPGLGLRLIYFSYDVKMKEKGDIPEGYSVSREKKERFSLILESASTNQTSMYLCASSTSLAQETQYFGPGTRLLVL.

This clone was seen a handful of times. The CDR3 here is CASSLGVRTTNTEAFF. Here the CDR3 DNA reads TGTGCCAGCAGCTTGGGAGTTCGTACAACGAACACTGAAGCTTTCTTT. The V gene is TRBV5-4, the J gene TRBJ1-1; D is unresolved. Trimming left V 0 bases short and J 1 base short, with 13 bases between. CDR1 and CDR2 from the germline V gene are SGHNT and YYREEE (reference sequence). The length of the CDR3 is 16 residues.

The chain links TRBV6-5 to TRBJ2-5; possible D gene TRBD1, 5 bases. The CDR3 is made up of 14 amino acids. CDR1 is MNHEY and CDR2 is SVGAGI in the germline V gene. Trimming pared 6 bases from V and 2 bases from J, leaving 13 bases between. CDR3 amino acids: CASSINRRQETQYF. CDR3 nucleotides: TGTGCCAGCAGCATAAACAGGAGACAAGAGACCCAGTACTTC.

This clone was seen just once. This chain connects TRBV7-2 to TRBJ2-7; TRBD2 might be the D (6 bases). The V gene's germline CDR1 is SGHTA and CDR2 FQGNSA. This CDR3 spans 14 amino acids. V shed 3 bases and J shed 2 bases, with 11 bases lying between them. The CDR3 DNA is TGTGCCAGCAGCTTCCGGGACTCAGCCTACGAGCAGTACTTC. Translation gives CASSFRDSAYEQYF.

The chain links TRBV20-1 to TRBJ2-7; no reliable D call. This CDR3 contains 11 residues. The germline V and J ends were trimmed by 4 bases and 3 bases, with 7 bases remaining between them. Germline V gives CDR1 DFQATT, CDR2 SNEGSKA (reference sequence). This CDR3 reads CSATPGYEQYF. The DNA of the CDR3 is TGCAGTGCTACCCCCGGCTACGAGCAGTACTTC.

Of note for this clone: Other DNA variants within this sample encode the same CDR3. The chain is built from TRBV2 and TRBJ1-5; TRBD1 matches at 7 bases. Germline CDR1 SNHLY, CDR2 FYNNEI. J gave up 4 bases and V 6 bases, and 3 bases lay outside the gene matches. The CDR3 extends over 13 amino acids. In DNA form, the CDR3 reads TGTGCCAGCAGGGGGGACAGTAATCAGCCCCAGCATTTT. Its translation: CASRGDSNQPQHF.

The gene calls are TRBV28 and TRBJ1-4; D not resolved. Germline-derived CDR1 and CDR2 are MDHEN and SYDVKM. The CDR3 totals 16 residues. Trimming removed 2 bases at V and 3 bases at J, with 13 bases between. The CDR3 nucleotides are TGTGCCAGCAGTTTACGACCCGGGCGGGCTAATGAAAAACTGTTTTTT. Protein: CASSLRPGRANEKLFF.

This chain links TRBV15 with TRBJ2-1, with D maybe TRBD2 (6 bases). Trimming cost V 0 bases and J 6 bases, with 15 bases left between them. Germline loops: CDR1 LNHNV, CDR2 YYDKDF (reference sequence). The CDR3 totals 16 residues. DNA of the CDR3: TGTGCCACCAGCAGAGACTGGGACTGGCTAGTCAATGAGCAGTTCTTC. As protein: CATSRDWDWLVNEQFF.

This chain joins TRBV21-1 and TRBJ1-2. TRBV21-1 is tagged as a pseudogene. This CDR3 has 14 amino acids. The CDR3 reads CASRTEGRVRGYTF. CDR3 sequence (DNA): TGTGCCAGCAGAACCGAGGGCAGGGTGAGAGGCTACACCTTC.

V and J are TRBV10-3 and TRBJ1-5; 8 nucleotides agree with TRBD1. CDR3 length equals 14 residues. The germline CDR1 and CDR2 sequences are ENHRY and SYGVKD. Trimming cost V 5 bases and J 4 bases; bases outside gene matches: 4. The CDR3 region has the DNA TGTGCCATCAGTAAGGACAGGGAAAATCAGCCCCAGCATTTT. It codes for CAISKDRENQPQHF.

The chain uses TRBV27 and TRBJ2-5; 12 nucleotides line up with TRBD2. The germline CDR1 and CDR2 sequences are MNHEY and SMNVEV (reference sequence). V shed 6 bases and J 4 bases; nucleotides not matched to a gene: 6. This CDR3 is built from 15 residues. CDR3 protein: CASRTTSGRAETQYF. CDR3 nucleotide sequence: TGTGCCAGCAGGACGACTAGCGGGAGAGCAGAGACCCAGTACTTC.

The sample holds one count of this clone. The chain's CDR3 is CAWTTSGYAYEQYF. DNA for the CDR3: TGTGCCTGGACCACTAGCGGATACGCCTACGAGCAGTACTTC. The genes are TRBV30 and TRBJ2-7, with TRBD2 matching over 8 bases. Looked up from germline, CDR1 is GTSNPN and CDR2 is SVGIG (reference sequence). The CDR3 is 14 residues long. J gave up 2 bases and V 4 bases, and 7 bases lay outside the gene matches.

The chain combines TRBV5-1 with TRBJ2-1; 11 nucleotides line up with TRBD2. Unmatched junction bases numbered 3, after V lost 4 bases and J lost 6 bases. CDR1 and CDR2 (germline): SGHRS, YFSETQ. This CDR3 has 14 amino acids. This chain's CDR3 is CASSTGTSGNEQFF. In nucleotides, the CDR3 is TGCGCCAGCAGCACGGGGACTAGCGGCAATGAGCAGTTCTTC.

This rearrangement joins TRBV6-4 to TRBJ1-1; D not resolved. In germline, CDR1 is MRHNA, CDR2 SNTAGT. The CDR3 has 13 residues. V lost 5 bases, J lost 4 bases, and 11 bases lay in between. The CDR3 sequence is CASSREIGTEAFF. The CDR3 region has the DNA TGTGCCAGCAGTCGTGAAATTGGCACTGAAGCTTTCTTT.

This chain links TRBV18 with TRBJ1-1, with D possibly being TRBD1 (6 bases). The CDR3 has 15 amino acids. The germline V gene has CDR1 KGHSH and CDR2 LQKENI. V lost 3 bases to trimming and J lost 2 bases, with 13 bases between them. The CDR3 loop is CASSPQGIPNTEAFF. The CDR3 DNA is TGTGCCAGCTCACCGCAGGGGATACCTAACACTGAAGCTTTCTTT. The variable domain in full, with the rest retrieved from reference TRBV18 and TRBJ1-1, is NAGVMQNPRHLVRRRGQEARLRCSPMKGHSHVYWYRQLPEEGLKFMVYLQKENIIDESGMPKERFSAEFPKEGPSILRIQQVVRGDSAAYFCASSPQGIPNTEAFFGQGTRLTVV.

The rearrangement uses TRBV28 and TRBJ2-7; weak D call: TRBD1 (5 bases). The CDR3 extends over 14 amino acids. The V and J ends lost 6 bases and 1 base respectively, with 13 bases between them. The V gene's germline CDR1 is MDHEN and CDR2 SYDVKM. The CDR3 is CASRAGHRSYEQYF. The CDR3 DNA reads TGTGCCAGCAGGGCAGGACACCGTTCCTACGAGCAGTACTTC.

The chain couples TRBV14 to TRBJ2-1; 10 bases are a match to TRBD2. The CDR3 covers 17 residues. V dropped 4 bases and J dropped 0; count of bases not matched to a gene: 6. The germline V gene has CDR1 SGHDN and CDR2 FVKESK. CDR3 nucleotides: TGTGCCAGCAGCCCCTACTCTAGCGGGGGCTCCTACAATGAGCAGTTCTTC. Translation: CASSPYSSGGSYNEQFF.

The J gene is TRBJ2-2, the V gene TRBV28; D is perhaps TRBD2 (5 bases). The length of the CDR3 is 15 residues. V shed 6 bases and J shed 7 bases, with 18 bases lying between them. Germline assignment: CDR1 MDHEN and CDR2 SYDVKM. The CDR3 reads CASRARGRMVGELFF. CDR3 DNA sequence: TGTGCCAGCAGGGCCCGAGGGAGAATGGTCGGGGAGCTGTTTTTT.

Worth noting for this clone: Within the sample, other DNA sequences also encode this same CDR3. This chain uses TRBV6-5 with TRBJ2-7; the D gene is possibly TRBD1 (6 bases). The germline V gene has CDR1 MNHEY and CDR2 SVGAGI. The CDR3 consists of 14 residues. The ends were cut back, 4 bases at V and 2 bases at J, with 12 bases in the middle. CDR3 amino acids: CASSSPGHTYEQYF. The CDR3 DNA sequence: TGTGCCAGCAGTTCCCCGGGACACACCTACGAGCAGTACTTC.

J is TRBJ1-2 and V is TRBV7-8; D gene ambiguous. CDR1 and CDR2 from the germline V gene are SGHVS and FQNEAQ. The CDR3 covers 12 residues. V was cut by 3 bases and J by 3 bases, with 5 bases left in between. CDR3 coding DNA: TGTGCCAGCAGCTTTATAGACTATGGCTACACCTTC. This encodes CASSFIDYGYTF. Supplemented by reference TRBV7-8 and TRBJ1-2, the full variable domain reads GAGVSQSPRYKVAKRGQDVALRCDPISGHVSLFWYQQALGQGPEFLTYFQNEAQLDKSGLPSDRFFAERPEGSVSTLKIQRTQQEDSAVYLCASSFIDYGYTFGSGTRLTVV.

This clone was observed a single time. The genes are TRBV27 and TRBJ2-1; D not certain. Germline CDR1 is MNHEY and CDR2 is SMNVEV (reference sequence). Trimming removed 2 bases at V and 2 bases at J, with 10 bases between. The CDR3 length is 15 residues. Written as DNA, the CDR3 is TGTGCCAGCAGTTTAGGGGTCGAACCCTACAATGAGCAGTTCTTC. Its translation: CASSLGVEPYNEQFF.

The rearrangement joins TRBV4-2 to TRBJ1-2; unclear D gene. Trimming stripped 5 bases from V and 6 bases from J, with 13 bases between. This CDR3 is built from 13 residues. Germline-derived CDR1 and CDR2 are LGHNA and YNFKEQ. The CDR3: CASSSRLEHGYTF. CDR3 DNA sequence: TGTGCCAGCAGCTCCCGACTGGAACATGGCTACACCTTC.

In regard to this clone: The junction and the germline gene differ at one end; a read error may be behind it. Other nucleotide sequences from this sample produce the same CDR3. The chain couples TRBV5-1 to TRBJ2-3; tentatively, D is TRBD1 (6 bases). The CDR3 sequence is 13 residues long. Germline CDR1 is SGHRS and CDR2 is YFSETQ. The CDR3 loop is CASSPTGTDTQYF. The CDR3 coding sequence is TGTGCCAGCAGCCCAACAGGGACAGATACGCAGTATTTT.

This clone was detected only once. CDR3: CASSLGVGQETQYF. DNA for the CDR3: TGTGCCAGCAGCTTGGGTGTGGGCCAAGAGACCCAGTACTTC. The chain couples TRBV11-2 to TRBJ2-5; D not certain. Germline lookup yields CDR1 SGHAT and CDR2 FQNNGV. This CDR3 comprises 14 residues. V was cut by 3 bases and J by 1 base, with 9 bases left in between.

This chain uses TRBV29-1 with TRBJ2-5; D is unresolved. V lost 7 bases and J lost 5, with 14 bases in between. The CDR3 is 12 residues long. In germline, CDR1 is SQVTM, CDR2 ANQGSEA. CDR3 nucleotide sequence: TGCAGCGGCGGTGATGGGATCGAGACCCAGTACTTC. Its protein product is CSGGDGIETQYF.

V is TRBV28 and J is TRBJ2-3; 9 bases line up with TRBD2. V gave up 5 bases and J gave up 3 bases; unmatched junction bases: 9. This CDR3 comprises 16 residues. From germline, CDR1 is MDHEN and CDR2 SYDVKM. Written as DNA, the CDR3 is TGTGCCAGCAGTACACTCCCGGGACTAGCTACAGATACGCAGTATTTT. It specifies CASSTLPGLATDTQYF.

This chain joins TRBV7-7 and TRBJ2-3, with 12 bases identical to TRBD2. V lost 5 bases to trimming and J lost 5 bases; unmatched junction nucleotides: 8. Per the germline V gene, CDR1 is SSHAT and CDR2 is FNYEAQ (reference sequence). The CDR3 loop spans 16 amino acids. The CDR3 is CASSPQPGLAGDTQYF. The CDR3 DNA is TGTGCCAGCAGCCCGCAACCGGGACTAGCGGGAGATACGCAGTATTTT.